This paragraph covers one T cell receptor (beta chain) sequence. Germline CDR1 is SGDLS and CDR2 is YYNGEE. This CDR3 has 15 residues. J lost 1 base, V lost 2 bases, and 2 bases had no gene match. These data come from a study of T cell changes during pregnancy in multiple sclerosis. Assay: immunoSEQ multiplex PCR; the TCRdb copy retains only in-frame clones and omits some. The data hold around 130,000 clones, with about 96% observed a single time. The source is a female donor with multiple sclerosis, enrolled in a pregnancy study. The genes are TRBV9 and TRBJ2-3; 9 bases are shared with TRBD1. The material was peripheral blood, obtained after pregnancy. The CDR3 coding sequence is TGTGCCAGCAGCGTGGGGACAGGGCGCACAGATACGCAGTATTTT. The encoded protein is CASSVGTGRTDTQYF.